The source of this T cell receptor (beta chain) is a study of cytomegalovirus exposure and HLA in healthy donors (dated by TCRdb to 2016 to 2017). For the wider study: An earlier analysis of around 600 of the donors reported 250 to 300 Gb of sequence data and approximately 110 million unique TCR beta sequences from about 200 million T cells. Roughly 310 gigabases of sequencing data and tens of millions of unique TCR sequences were included in an early release covering around 650 HLA-typed donors. The genetic ancestry cluster associated with self-reported Caucasian donors included 81% of the roughly 400 genotyped donors. The aim of the study was to test whether cataloging public T cell receptors could identify signatures of past pathogen exposure. The study used immunosequencing to profile the T cell repertoires of around 600 subjects and linked those repertoires to cytomegalovirus serostatus. Besides the first cohort of 550 to 750 subjects, a separate validation cohort made up of 95 to 150 different subjects was used. The study combined high-throughput TCR immunosequencing, statistical association of individual TCRs with disease status, and machine learning to predict cytomegalovirus infection status. A later analysis re-examined previously published TCR beta repertoires from roughly 650 donors and added high-resolution HLA genotyping to investigate patterns of TCR occurrence. Rather than drawing on any new phenotypic data, the later analysis identified candidate immune exposures from TCR beta sequences and the way those sequences occurred across donors. To decide whether each TCR beta V gene segment behaved as functional or pseudogenic, an earlier analysis of approximately 620 of the donors relied on high-throughput TCR beta sequencing. Donor age, sex, ethnicity and CMV serostatus were collected together with the repertoire data. A later genetic analysis used genome-wide SNP genotypes for about 65% of the roughly 670 donors, treating that subset as a discovery cohort. Every repertoire in the discovery cohort had been generated on one and the same sequencing platform. Both class I and class II loci were covered by HLA typing, at four-digit resolution. The number of donors typed differed by locus, with roughly 620-630 for A, B, C, DRB1 and DQB1, roughly 520 for DQA1, about 610 for DPA1, and some 440 for DPB1. Because of strong linkage in the cohort, four to six DR-DQ haplotypes were treated as single units for association and clustering. Among approximately 370 genotyped donors of the cohort, an average of approximately 240,000 unique TCR beta nucleotide sequences was sequenced per donor, of which roughly 17% were non-productive. Study-wide conclusions, independent of this receptor: Because HLA typing was missing for some donors at each locus, association tests included only the typed subset. A group of highly shared sequence variants was considered likely to be a technical artifact of the sequencing pipeline. The 87-base-pair reads could not distinguish some IMGT-functional V segments, including TRBV6-2 and TRBV6-3, so those segments were excluded. The presence/absence analyses assumed that sequencing depth was roughly uniform across donors, and that assumption may not be true. An earlier analysis of around 500 of the donors showed that most TCR beta V segments appeared in productive rearrangements either about 87% or about 30% of the time, which broadly matched IMGT annotations. When HLA alleles, especially DR and DQ, strongly co-occurred, TCR associations were difficult to assign to individual alleles. A later genetic analysis associated a missense DCLRE1C variant with V-gene and J-gene trimming of TCR beta chains, and an independent cohort replicated the association. The authors suggested that the approach could potentially be extended to other disease states and immunological phenotypes. The earlier analysis of approximately 560 of the donors excluded about 16 rarely observed V segments, including chromosome 9 orphons, because counts were too low. In both the original and validation cohorts, the classifier was reported to diagnose cytomegalovirus status with high specificity and sensitivity. In a later analysis, most CMV-associated TCR beta chains were found to appear HLA-restricted, with HLA associations seemingly driven largely by CMV exposure. Most TCR sequences were observed very rarely across donors, whereas some public TCRs were present in many individuals. In the study, some 160 TCR beta chains were listed as associated with cytomegalovirus. In a later analysis, HLA-associated TCR beta chains showed more clonal expansion and lower generation probabilities than non-associated chains that were equally common. A further reported finding was that TCR beta sequences accurately predicted the HLA-A and HLA-B alleles for most subjects in the first cohort. According to a later analysis, parvovirus B19, influenza, CMV and Epstein-Barr virus appeared linked to several top co-occurrence clusters. Linkage disequilibrium might explain the correlated functional status among segregating V segments, but an unknown experimental factor could not be excluded. Three of the identified cytomegalovirus-associated TCR beta chains were confirmed in vitro to be specific for cytomegalovirus antigens. At a false discovery rate of 0.05, a later analysis linked roughly 17,000 TCR beta sequences to specific HLA alleles. The only immune exposure information available for the cohort was CMV serostatus. A later genetic analysis reported fewer N-insertions in productive TCRs among donors in an Asian-associated ancestry cluster than the roughly 700-donor mean. Only TCR beta chains were sequenced in this cohort, and the absence of alpha or paired-chain data limited detectable features. In a later analysis, TCR association rates were found to vary across HLA loci, with the most associated TCRs seen for DRB1 alleles and the fewest for HLA-C alleles.

Relative to germline, V is missing 3 bases and J is missing 5 bases, with 9 bases of the junction outside any gene match. The CDR1 and CDR2 encoded by the germline V gene are MDHEN and SYDVKM. The CDR3 measures 15 amino acids from cysteine to phenylalanine. The entry retains the CDR3 DNA only, 45 bases that are in frame from base 1. A note on this clone: This clone's antigen is unknown. No much larger clonotype is one base removed from it; base qualities were not supplied.

In total, over 600 healthy bone marrow donors made up the cohort. At the time of sampling, all cohort members were nominally healthy, though unrecorded immune exposures were likely present. The donor tested CMV seronegative and was one of the 352 seronegative cohort members. A peripheral blood sample was provided by each donor, and peripheral blood mononuclear cells were used for TCR beta sequencing. Genomic DNA extraction from the blood cell samples was performed with the Qiagen DNeasy Blood Extraction Kit. Library preparation used the immunoSEQ multiplex PCR assay. A mixture of 60 forward primers for TCR Vbeta segments and 13 reverse primers for TCR Jbeta segments was used in the multiplex PCR. A multiplex PCR assay on genomic DNA amplified the CDR3 region of rearranged TCR beta genes. On the Illumina HiSeq System, the amplified TCR beta libraries were sequenced as 87-base-pair reads. The study's processing was this. A later analysis counted tens of millions of unique TCR beta chains across the 650 to 800 repertoires, and 10 million to 12 million of these chains were shared by at least two donors. A nearest-neighbor algorithm error-corrected the raw reads and collapsed the reads into unique sequences, merging closely related sequences to remove PCR and sequencing errors. Alignment of CDR3 sequences to IMGT reference sequences was used to assign V, D and J gene segments. For a sequence to be retained, a match of at least six nucleotides to both a V gene segment and a J gene segment was required. Rearrangements were classified as productive when the CDR3 lacked stop codons and remained in frame with V and J, and all other rearrangements were classified as non-productive. Following IMGT convention, CDR3 was defined as the stretch from the second conserved V-encoded cysteine up to the conserved J-encoded phenylalanine. The earlier analysis of more than 450 of the donors excluded sequences that lacked an unambiguous match to a single V gene segment. An earlier analysis of 587 of the donors classified V segments as functional when productive rearrangements were above 56.7% and as segregating when the standard deviation between donors was above 5%. A statistical classification framework was developed to diagnose cytomegalovirus status using the catalog of TCR beta chain sequences. In a later analysis, V and J genes were assigned by comparing TCR nucleotide sequences against IMGT/GENE-DB human TR gene sequences. The TCRdist pipeline was used in a later analysis to assign CDR3 sequences and most-parsimonious VDJ recombination scenarios. In a later analysis, each TCR beta chain was defined by its CDR3 amino acid sequence together with its V-gene family, and reads without a unique V-gene family were excluded. To address suspected cross-contamination and a sequencing artifact, a later analysis removed 550 to 750 highly shared, low-generation-probability nucleotide sequences. For each public chain, a later analysis derived a clonal expansion index from normalized ranks of inferred template counts within each repertoire. A later analysis computed generation probabilities with a VDJ recombination model fitted to out-of-frame rearrangements, and checked the results against IGoR. A later analysis scored TCR-TCR, TCR-HLA and TCR-CMV co-occurrence with hypergeometric tests, applying a repertoire-size bias correction to TCR pairs. False discovery rates were estimated in a later analysis by permuting HLA or CMV assignments 20 times. In a later analysis, co-occurring TCRs were grouped using DBSCAN, with TCRdist sequence similarity added in when clustering inside HLA-allele-positive subsets. Repertoires with fewer than 30,000 or more than 120,000 public chains, plus five repertoires with anomalous nucleotide sharing, were excluded from co-occurrence clustering. Sourced from immuneACCESS, this table was stored by TCRdb with only in-frame sequences that have V and J called. A share of the clones is absent; for the studies checked, an unresolved V gene accounts for under half, and the remainder has no known explanation. The DNA gave D and trimming, while V, J and clone size come from that table. The sample table shows about 100,000 clones, and roughly 78% are seen once. The ten most abundant clones make up under 8.5% of the sample.

The receptor comes from a man aged 25 to 40 in good health and CMV-seronegative. The sample was PBMCs. Rearrangement joined TRBV28 to TRBJ2-7, with 8 middle bases fitting TRBD2. The DNA sequence is given as TGTGCCAGCAGTTTTGACGGGGGGGTAAGGGACGAGCAGTACTTC. This yields the protein CASSFDGGVRDEQYF.